What follows are 8 T cell receptor beta chains derived from one specimen sequenced in a study of T cells in localized non-small cell lung cancer. The data were produced by immunoSEQ multiplex PCR, yet TCRdb's version contains in-frame clones alone and is incomplete. The table includes 13,000 or so clones, over 25% detected once. The input for sequencing was lung tumor tissue, taken before any cancer treatment. These TCRs come from a female donor at least 60 years old with stage I lung adenocarcinoma.

This clone was seen only a few times. This chain links TRBV11-3 with TRBJ2-1; no firm D call. V lost 3 bases and J 8 bases, leaving 17 bases between the germline ends. The germline V gene encodes CDR1 SGHNT and CDR2 YENEEA. This CDR3 has 15 amino acids. The CDR3 DNA reads as TGTGCCAGCAGCTTCTCTGGAGATAGAGGATATGAGCAGTTCTTC. This encodes CASSFSGDRGYEQFF.

This clone was seen repeatedly, ten times or more. The V and J genes are TRBV7-1 and TRBJ2-7, with D perhaps TRBD1 (5 bases). TRBV7-1 is an ORF; its function is uncertain. V dropped 5 bases and J dropped 1 base, with 9 bases sitting between them. The CDR3 has 13 amino acids. This CDR3 is CASSPTASYEQYF. The CDR3 nucleotides are TGTGCCAGCAGCCCGACAGCTTCCTACGAGCAGTACTTC.

This clone has at least ten counts. This chain joins TRBV23-1 and TRBJ1-3; no reliable D call. TRBV23-1 is designated an ORF whose function remains uncertain. The CDR3 has 17 amino acids. V lost 6 bases to trimming and J lost 0 bases, with 18 bases between them. DNA for the CDR3: TGCGCCAGCAGCCAAGATCCCAGTTTCAACTCTGGAAACACCATATATTTT. Protein product: CASSQDPSFNSGNTIYF.

The rearrangement uses TRBV29-1 and TRBJ1-2; D is perhaps TRBD1 (5 bases). Germline V gene data show CDR1 as SQVTM and CDR2 as ANQGSEA. V was clipped by 7 bases and J by 2 bases, with 14 bases between them. This CDR3 region has 13 residues. In nucleotides, the CDR3 is TGCAGCGGGGGGGAAGGGACCAACTATGGCTACACCTTC. It translates to CSGGEGTNYGYTF.

The genes are TRBV11-3 and TRBJ2-6; D perhaps matches TRBD2 (5 bases). The germline V gene encodes CDR1 SGHNT and CDR2 YENEEA. The ends were cut back, 3 bases at V and 2 bases at J, with 5 bases in the middle. This CDR3 region has 14 residues. The CDR3 DNA reads TGTGCCAGCAGCTTGCGGGCTGGGGCCAACGTCCTGACTTTC. Its protein is CASSLRAGANVLTF. Supplemented by reference TRBV11-3 and TRBJ2-6, the full variable domain reads EAGVVQSPRYKIIEKKQPVAFWCNPISGHNTLYWYLQNLGQGPELLIRYENEEAVDDSQLPKDRFSAERLKGVDSTLKIQPAELGDSAVYLCASSLRAGANVLTFGAGSRLTVL.

There are many counts of this clone. One base lacks a clear read or is ambiguous, giving the residue X. The CDR3 DNA sequence: TGTGCCAGCAGCTTGGTTCCCGGRCCCGGAGGCTCCTACGAGCAGTACTTC. Its protein product is CASSLVPXPGGSYEQYF. The whole CDR3 region reads CASSLVPGPGGSYEQYF. The chain joins TRBV11-3 to TRBJ2-7; possibly TRBD2 for D (5 bases). Germline lookup yields CDR1 SGHNT and CDR2 YENEEA. Trimming pared 3 bases from V and 0 bases from J, leaving 18 bases between. There are 17 residues in the CDR3.

Relative to its sample, this clone is medium-sized. The chain joins TRBV11-3 to TRBJ2-5, with TRBD2 matching 14 bases. This CDR3 is built from 16 residues. J lost 6 bases, V lost 5 bases, and 8 bases had no gene match. Germline CDR1 is SGHNT and CDR2 is YENEEA. CDR3 residues: CASSPRLAGGHQTQYF. In DNA, the CDR3 is TGTGCCAGCAGCCCGAGACTAGCGGGAGGGCATCAGACCCAGTACTTC.

This clone has more than one count but fewer than ten. The V and J genes are TRBV11-3 and TRBJ1-2; 9 nucleotides match TRBD1. This CDR3 is built from 14 residues. The V and J ends lost 5 bases and 4 bases, in that order; junction bases with no gene match: 5. CDR1 and CDR2 from the germline V gene are SGHNT and YENEEA. The CDR3 spells CASSMTGGGYGYTF. The CDR3 nucleotides read TGTGCCAGCAGCATGACAGGGGGTGGCTATGGCTACACCTTC.